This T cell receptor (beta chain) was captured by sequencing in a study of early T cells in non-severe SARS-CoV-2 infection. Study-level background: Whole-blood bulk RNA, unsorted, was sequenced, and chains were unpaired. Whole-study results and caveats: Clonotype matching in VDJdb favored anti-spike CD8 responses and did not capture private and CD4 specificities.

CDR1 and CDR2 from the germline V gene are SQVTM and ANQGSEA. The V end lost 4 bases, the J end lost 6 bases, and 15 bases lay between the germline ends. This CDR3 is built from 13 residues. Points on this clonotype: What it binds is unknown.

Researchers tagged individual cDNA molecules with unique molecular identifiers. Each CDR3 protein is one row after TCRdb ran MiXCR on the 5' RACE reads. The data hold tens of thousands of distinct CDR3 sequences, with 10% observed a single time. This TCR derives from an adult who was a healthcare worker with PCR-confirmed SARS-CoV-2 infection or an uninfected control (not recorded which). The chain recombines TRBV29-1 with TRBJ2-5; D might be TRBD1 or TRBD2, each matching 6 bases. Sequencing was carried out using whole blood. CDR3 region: CSVGGKGGKTQYF. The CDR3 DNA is TGCAGCGTTGGGGGCAAGGGGGGAAAGACCCAGTACTTC.